In this sample, the clone carrying this TCR beta chain turned up a few times. The study ran its PCR with 60 Vbeta and 13 Jbeta primers. Measured with immunoSEQ multiplex PCR; TCRdb has only the in-frame clones, and not every one. The repertoire holds 130,000 or so clones, with more than 70% as singletons. This sample is drawn from a study of cytomegalovirus exposure and HLA in healthy donors. The receptor comes from an older woman in good health and CMV-seronegative. The material sequenced was PBMCs.

The CDR3 DNA follows: TGTGCCAGCAGCTTAGATAGTACAGTTTACGAGCAGTACTTC. Its protein is CASSLDSTVYEQYF. The gene calls are TRBV7-2 and TRBJ2-7; D unresolved. The CDR3 length is 14 residues. Germline CDR1 reads SGHTA; CDR2 reads FQGNSA. V shed 1 base and J shed 4 bases, with 11 bases lying between them.